A single sample gave rise to the 16 T cell receptor beta chains below, sequenced in a study of T cell responses to AZD1222 COVID-19 vaccine (dated by TCRdb to the early 2020s). The intended sense of this specimen's time point label: baseline before first vaccination. Library construction relied on the immunoSEQ multiplex PCR assay. TCRdb retrieved this table from immuneACCESS and kept in-frame rearrangements only. Not all clones are present; in checked studies, unresolved V genes account for under half, and no reason is known for the remainder. In this sample the table shows some 150,000 clones, 90% of which occur a single time. The leading ten clones occupy around 18% of the sample. The specimen comprised peripheral blood, sampled on day 0 of AZD1222 vaccination. The receptors originated from an adult in good health.

The chain has TRBV5-1 and TRBJ1-2; D is unclear. CDR3 length: 14 amino acids. Germline-derived CDR1 and CDR2 are SGHRS and YFSETQ. V lost 0 bases to trimming and J lost 4 bases, with 10 bases between them. The CDR3 DNA follows: TGCGCCAGCAGCTTGGAGGCGGGAAGCTATGGCTACACCTTC. It translates to CASSLEAGSYGYTF. The full variable domain, its missing parts supplied by reference TRBV5-1 and TRBJ1-2, is KAGVTQTPRYLIKTRGQQVTLSCSPISGHRSVSWYQQTPGQGLQFLFEYFSETQRNKGNFPGRFSGRQFSNSRSEMNVSTLELGDSALYLCASSLEAGSYGYTFGSGTRLTVV.

CDR3 DNA sequence: TGTGCCAGCCTACCCCTGGACACTGAAGCTTTCTTT. It specifies CASLPLDTEAFF. This chain links TRBV6-5 with TRBJ1-1; D is unresolved. Per the germline V gene, CDR1 is MNHEY and CDR2 is SVGAGI. V lost 8 bases and J lost 3, with 10 bases in between. CDR3 size: 12 residues.

This chain connects TRBV20-1 to TRBJ2-1; D unclear. Germline assignment: CDR1 DFQATT and CDR2 SNEGSKA (reference sequence). The CDR3 has 11 residues. Trimming cost V 0 bases and J 6 bases, with 3 bases left between them. The CDR3 region has the DNA TGCAGTGCTAGAGATCCCAATGAGCAGTTCTTC. It specifies CSARDPNEQFF.

The V call is TRBV7-3, the J call TRBJ1-2, with D possibly TRBD1 on 5 matching bases. CDR1 and CDR2 from the germline V gene are SGHTA and FQGTGA. The CDR3 loop spans 14 amino acids. The germline V and J ends were trimmed by 4 bases and 2 bases, with 11 bases remaining between them. In nucleotides, the CDR3 is TGTGCCAGCAGCTCGCCAGGGACGAACTATGGCTACACCTTC. Its protein product is CASSSPGTNYGYTF.

The rearrangement uses TRBV6-5 and TRBJ1-2; D is ambiguous. The CDR3 loop spans 13 amino acids. From germline, CDR1 is MNHEY and CDR2 SVGAGI. Trimming took off 7 bases at V and 6 bases at J, with 15 bases between the two ends. As DNA, the CDR3 is TGTGCCAGCATCCCCCGATTGCGGGATGGCTACACCTTC. Amino acids: CASIPRLRDGYTF.

The gene calls are TRBV7-9 and TRBJ2-6; D unclear. This CDR3 region has 15 residues. Germline CDR1 and CDR2: SEHNR and FQNEAQ (reference sequence). V was pared by 1 base and J by 4 bases, with 8 bases between. CDR3 residues: CASSLVVGGANVLTF. CDR3 nucleotides: TGTGCCAGCAGCTTAGTTGTTGGGGGGGCCAACGTCCTGACTTTC.

This rearrangement joins TRBV24-1 to TRBJ1-5; D remains unclear. The CDR3 covers 15 residues. V lost 5 bases, J lost 2 bases, and 12 bases lay in between. CDR1 and CDR2 (germline): KGHDR, SFDVKD. CDR3 coding DNA: TGTGCCACCAGTGCCCAGGCCGGGGGCAATCAGCCCCAGCATTTT. It encodes CATSAQAGGNQPQHF.

CDR3 loop: CASSEKWGQEGFGELFF. The CDR3 DNA sequence: TGTGCCAGCAGTGAAAAGTGGGGACAGGAGGGATTCGGGGAGCTGTTTTTT. The chain combines TRBV2 with TRBJ2-2; 8 nucleotides agree with TRBD1. Germline trimming cut 2 bases from V and 7 bases from J; bases unmatched to any gene: 12. The CDR3 is made up of 17 amino acids. The germline CDR1 and CDR2 sequences are SNHLY and FYNNEI.

This clone was picked up a small number of times. The CDR3 sequence is CASSQEGGRNEQFF. The CDR3 nucleotides are TGCGCCAGCAGCCAAGAAGGAGGAAGGAATGAGCAGTTCTTC. V usage is TRBV4-3 and J usage is TRBJ2-1, with D tentatively TRBD2 (5 bases). Trimming removed 0 bases at V and 7 bases at J, with 10 bases between. This CDR3 comprises 14 residues. The germline V gene has CDR1 LGHNA and CDR2 YSLEER.

V is TRBV24-1 and J is TRBJ1-4, with D possibly matching TRBD1 (5 bases). Trimming shortened V by 7 bases and J by 6 bases, and 14 bases separated the two germline ends. The CDR3 covers 14 residues. Germline V gene sequence: CDR1 KGHDR, CDR2 SFDVKD. The CDR3 nucleotides read TGTGCCACCAGGGCCACGGGACGTGATGAAAAACTGTTTTTT. Translated: CATRATGRDEKLFF.

This clone occurred once. The gene calls are TRBV7-9 and TRBJ1-5, with 10 nucleotides matching TRBD1. This CDR3 is built from 16 residues. V lost 3 bases and J lost 4; bases outside the gene matches: 6. Germline V lookup: CDR1 SEHNR, CDR2 FQNEAQ (reference sequence). DNA for the CDR3: TGTGCCAGCAGCTTCGGGACAGGGGAGTGGAATCAGCCCCAGCATTTT. Its protein is CASSFGTGEWNQPQHF.

The genes are TRBV7-9 and TRBJ1-1, with no clear D. Germline CDR1 SEHNR, CDR2 FQNEAQ (reference sequence). CDR3 size: 13 residues. Deletions cut 5 bases from V and 0 bases from J, with 7 bases between. CDR3 in DNA: TGTGCCAGCAGCCGTTTTATGAACACTGAAGCTTTCTTT. Amino acids: CASSRFMNTEAFF.

This clone has just one count. This chain connects TRBV7-3 to TRBJ2-2; D unclear. Trimming took 5 bases from V and 0 from J, leaving 10 bases between them. The CDR3 totals 15 residues. Germline V gene data show CDR1 as SGHTA and CDR2 as FQGTGA. CDR3 in DNA: TGTGCCAGCAGCAACTGGGGTACGAACACCGGGGAGCTGTTTTTT. This translates into CASSNWGTNTGELFF. Full variable domain (remainder filled in from reference TRBV7-3 and TRBJ2-2): GAGVSQTPSNKVTEKGKYVELRCDPISGHTALYWYRQSLGQGPEFLIYFQGTGAADDSGLPNDRFFAVRPEGSVSTLKIQRTERGDSAVYLCASSNWGTNTGELFFGEGSRLTVL.

V and J are TRBV27 and TRBJ1-1; 8 nucleotides match TRBD1. The germline CDR1 and CDR2 sequences are MNHEY and SMNVEV (reference sequence). The CDR3 totals 14 residues. J lost 4 bases, V lost 6 bases, and 7 bases had no gene match. This CDR3 reads CASRGQGGRTEAFF. The DNA of the CDR3 is TGTGCCAGCAGAGGACAGGGAGGGCGCACTGAAGCTTTCTTT.

This CDR3 is CASSEGRVLPYEQYF. CDR3 nucleotide sequence: TGTGCCAGCAGTGAGGGAAGGGTATTACCCTACGAGCAGTACTTC. V is TRBV2 and J is TRBJ2-7; unclear D gene. From germline, CDR1 is SNHLY and CDR2 FYNNEI. This CDR3 comprises 15 residues. Trimming removed 3 bases from V and 2 bases from J, with 14 bases in between.

This sequence joins TRBV7-3 and TRBJ1-1; 9 bases agree with TRBD1. Trimming cost V 0 bases and J 5 bases; bases outside gene matches: 13. The CDR3 extends over 18 amino acids. Germline V gives CDR1 SGHTA, CDR2 FQGTGA. The CDR3 spells CASSLTLLGQGSRTEAFF. The CDR3 DNA reads as TGTGCCAGCAGCTTAACGTTATTAGGACAGGGGTCGAGGACTGAAGCTTTCTTT.